The clone carrying this T cell receptor (beta chain) was seen only a few times. As yet, its antigen is unknown. TCRdb called the reads again in MiXCR, with one record for every CDR3 protein. The table includes 640,000 or so distinct CDR3 sequences, roughly a third detected once. The J segment lost 1 base and the V segment lost 3 bases, leaving 4 bases of the junction unmatched. There are 15 residues in the CDR3. This sample was included in a study of T cell repertoires in cytomegalovirus infection. Study-wide context: Alongside well-studied HLA-B-restricted CMV epitopes, recently identified HLA-C-restricted CMV epitopes were also used. Public TCR beta signature analysis indicated the presence of both CMV infection and matching HLA type. Findings of the study overall: CMV carriers with the relevant HLA were identified by cumulative public TCR beta family frequency. CMV-specific HLA-C-restricted TCR beta clonotypes dominated the ex vivo response.

Material: cultured PBMCs, obtained from culture after CMV antigen stimulation. The TCR comes from a human donor in good health (CMV status not recorded). Some clones in this sample may be carry-over from other donors' samples. The chain employs TRBV12-3 or TRBV12-4 and TRBJ2-5; TRBD2 agrees at 8 bases. DNA for the CDR3: TGTGCCAGCAGTTTCGGGAGCGGGGGCCAAGAGACCCAGTACTTC. It translates to CASSFGSGGQETQYF.